The sequence of this T cell receptor beta chain was determined in a study of cytomegalovirus exposure and HLA in healthy donors. Study observations and caveats: TCR beta chains numbering some 160 were designated cytomegalovirus-associated. The authors excluded some V segments, including TRBV6-2 and TRBV6-3, as indistinguishable.

The donors, nominally healthy at sampling, likely had unrecorded immune exposures. With 6 bases clipped from V and 7 bases from J, the junction kept 9 bases outside the gene matches. Germline V gene sequence: CDR1 SGHTA, CDR2 FQGTGA. The CDR3 length is 15 residues. PCR amplification relied on 60 Vbeta primers (plus 13 Jbeta primers). Using immunoSEQ multiplex PCR, the repertoire was profiled, and TCRdb retains in-frame clones only, with some absent. The data contain roughly 190,000 clones, roughly 79% of them singletons. With respect to this clone: Its antigen remains unknown.

The chain carries TRBV7-3 and TRBJ1-5; 10 bases are a match to TRBD1. The receptor's source is a woman aged 18-29 years in good health and CMV-seronegative. The sample consisted of PBMCs. The CDR3 DNA sequence: TGTGCCAGCAGTCCCGGGACAGGGGTGCGGCAGCCCCAGCATTTT. Translated: CASSPGTGVRQPQHF.